This TCR beta chain was sequenced for a study of cytotoxic CD8 clonotypes in ibrutinib-treated CLL (dated by TCRdb to the early 2020s). As for the study more broadly: The cohort included around 15 treatment-naive and some 10 relapsed/refractory patients; roughly 17 were IGHV unmutated. Partial responses were observed in some 24 patients and complete responses in 2; after a median follow-up of around 64 months, remission was maintained in some 14 patients and progression was observed in approximately twelve. The response samples were drawn at a median of roughly twelve months into treatment, with a range of about 6 to 36 months. An average of 255,043 productive templates and 94,082 productive rearrangements was obtained per sample. Of the 90 or so participants in the trial, 26 had longitudinal samples available. Cryopreserved peripheral blood mononuclear cells were collected at three points: before therapy, at response, and at either sustained remission or disease progression. Patients were still on ibrutinib when every remission and progressive disease sample was collected. On the study overall, not on this receptor specifically: Lymph node repertoires were not examined, and the timing of sampling was not matched between patients in sustained remission and those whose disease progressed. Public clonotypes were rare and either shrank or stayed stable during treatment, and the rise in clonality at ibrutinib response reflected expansion of private clonotypes. Clonality rose at ibrutinib response, remained stable during sustained remission, and dropped back toward baseline at progression. Baseline clonality exceeded that of age-matched healthy donors and correlated strongly with circulating CD8+ T-cell counts.

Each clonotype received, on average, around 9.6x coverage in deep resolution sequencing performed on a MiSeq, where the target depth lay between 1 in 1 million and 1 in 200,000 T cells. The immunoSEQ hsTCRB Kit was used to generate the TCR beta libraries. The paper's data handling went like this. ImmunoSEQ Data Assistant and ImmunoSEQ Analyzer were used for data analysis, and V, D and J genes were assigned according to IMGT definitions. Clonality, which ranges from 0 to 1, was calculated by subtracting the normalized Shannon entropy of productive rearrangement frequencies from one. Only overrepresented clonotypes making up at least 0.05% of each patient's repertoire were included in the public clonotype analysis. Some 13 age-matched healthy donor repertoires from immuneACCESS served as clonality controls. Imported from immuneACCESS, the table was reduced by TCRdb to in-frame sequences with V and J called. These copies leave out some clones; in studies compared against another copy, an unresolved V gene accounts for under half, and the cause of the remainder is not known. V and J calls and clone size are given by that table; D and trimming were obtained from the DNA. The sample has more than 75,000 clones on record, about 74% of them singletons. Of the sample, about 26% is held by the ten largest clones.

On this clone: What this receptor recognizes is not known. The input lacks base qualities; no much larger clone sits a single base away.

Taken from cysteine to phenylalanine, the CDR3 has 15 residues. CDR3 DNA only is kept here, 45 bases in frame from base 1. Reading the germline V gene gives CDR1 SGHAT and CDR2 FQNNGV. The V end gives up 1 base and the J end 5 bases, leaving 3 bases in the junction not matched to a gene. Taken with the paper, the label for time point translates to: approximately 25 months on ibrutinib. For TCR beta library preparation, 2 to 2.5 micrograms of genomic DNA were isolated from cryopreserved PBMCs. Longitudinal blood samples from CLL patients on ibrutinib monotherapy were analyzed using high-throughput TCR beta sequencing. Patients were enrolled in a phase 2 open-label single-center ibrutinib monotherapy trial.

The TCR was taken from a human donor with chronic lymphocytic leukemia. Here the sequenced sample was PBMCs, taken after 24 months of ibrutinib treatment. The chain links TRBV11-2 with TRBJ2-1, with 9 central nucleotides matching TRBD2. The CDR3 region has the sequence CASSLGLAGNNEQFF. The DNA sequence follows: TGTGCCAGCAGCTTAGGGCTAGCGGGAAACAATGAGCAGTTCTTC.